This T cell receptor (beta chain) was recovered during a study of memory CD4+ T cells and cytomegalovirus serostatus. Study-level information: Donors were healthy Belgian adults, several CMV seropositive and approximately 25 seronegative.

Single viable CD3+CD4+CD8-CD45RO+ cells were sorted as the memory CD4+ T cells. CMV serostatus came from serum IgG against pp150, pp28, p38, p52. CDR3 length equals 16 residues. V gave up 6 bases and J gave up 2 bases, with 21 bases separating them. Germline V gives CDR1 SGHRS, CDR2 YFSETQ. Assay used: immunoSEQ multiplex PCR; TCRdb lists only in-frame clones, some missing. There are 70,000 to 90,000 clones in the sample; just under 80% occur only once, and around 2.6% lies in the top ten. The chain combines TRBV5-1 with TRBJ2-7, with a tentative D call TRBD1 (7 bases). Sample: memory CD4+ T cells from blood. The clonotype comes from an adult in good health and CMV-seropositive. The CDR3 DNA sequence: TGCGCCAGCACCCCCCTGGGGGGACAGATAACCTACGAGCAGTACTTC. It encodes CASTPLGGQITYEQYF.